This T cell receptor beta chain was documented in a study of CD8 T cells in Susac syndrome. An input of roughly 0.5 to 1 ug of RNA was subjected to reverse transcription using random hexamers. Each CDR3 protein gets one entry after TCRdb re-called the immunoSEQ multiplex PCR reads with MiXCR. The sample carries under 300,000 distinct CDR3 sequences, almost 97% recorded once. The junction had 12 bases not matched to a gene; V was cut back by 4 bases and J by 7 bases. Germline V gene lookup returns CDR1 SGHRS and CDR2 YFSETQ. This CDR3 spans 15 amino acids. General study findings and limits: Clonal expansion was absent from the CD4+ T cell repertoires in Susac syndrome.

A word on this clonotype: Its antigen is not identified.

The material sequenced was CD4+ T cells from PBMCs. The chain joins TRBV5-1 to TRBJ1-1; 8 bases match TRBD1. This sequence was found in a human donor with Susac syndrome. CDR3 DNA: TGCGCCAGCAGCCCGATCCCCGGGACAGGCATTGAAGCTTTCTTT. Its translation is CASSPIPGTGIEAFF.